This T cell receptor beta chain stems from a study of T cells in Graves' hyperthyroidism and ophthalmopathy. TCR beta CDR3 regions were amplified from RNA. RT-PCR in the first round (using the HTBI primer set) targeted the TCR CDR3. TCRdb reprocessed the multiplex PCR reads with MiXCR, giving one entry per CDR3 protein. The repertoire holds a few hundred thousand distinct CDR3 sequences, with about 43% as singletons. The V end was cut by 7 bases, the J end by 14 bases, with 16 bases between. CDR3 length: 11 amino acids. The V gene's germline CDR1 is SGHKS and CDR2 YYEKEE (reference sequence). Material: peripheral blood or thyroid tissue (not recorded which). The clonotype comes from a woman younger than 35 with Graves' hyperthyroidism. The V call is TRBV5-5, the J call TRBJ1-5; D gene unclear. CDR3 loop: CASEYMHQEHF. The CDR3 bases are TGTGCCAGCGAGTACATGCATCAAGAGCATTTT.